This T cell receptor beta chain was captured by sequencing in a study of human CD4 T cells and Enterobacteriaceae. Method: immunoSEQ multiplex PCR; TCRdb's copy keeps in-frame clones and lacks some. The data hold about 590 clones, with roughly two fifths observed a single time. This CDR3 is built from 17 residues. After removal of 1 base from V and 4 bases from J, the junction contained 6 bases not matched to a gene. CDR1 and CDR2 from the germline V gene are LGHNT and FRNRAP. Proliferating activated T cells were sorted by FACS as CFSE-low CD25+ ICOS+ after about 6-7 days. At a 2:1 ratio, CFSE-labeled memory CD4+ T cells were cultured with irradiated autologous monocytes pulsed with antigen. Sorting took every CD4+ cell except CD45RA+CCR7+CD95- naive cells, reaching over 95% purity. Heat-inactivated bacteria dosed at 1.5 to 2 particles per monocyte; M. tuberculosis lysate at 3 ug/ml.

This receptor was identified in a human donor in good health. The chain carries TRBV12-5 and TRBJ2-3, with TRBD1 identical over 12 bases. The sequenced sample was bacteria-reactive CD4+ T cells grown in culture. Subset denoted: CFSE-low proliferating memory CD4 T cells sorted after in vitro stimulation with a heat-inactivated bacterium or M. tuberculosis lysate. The chain's CDR3 is CASGLGGTGGAADTQYF. The CDR3 coding sequence is TGTGCTAGTGGTTTGGGGGGGACAGGGGGCGCCGCAGATACGCAGTATTTT.